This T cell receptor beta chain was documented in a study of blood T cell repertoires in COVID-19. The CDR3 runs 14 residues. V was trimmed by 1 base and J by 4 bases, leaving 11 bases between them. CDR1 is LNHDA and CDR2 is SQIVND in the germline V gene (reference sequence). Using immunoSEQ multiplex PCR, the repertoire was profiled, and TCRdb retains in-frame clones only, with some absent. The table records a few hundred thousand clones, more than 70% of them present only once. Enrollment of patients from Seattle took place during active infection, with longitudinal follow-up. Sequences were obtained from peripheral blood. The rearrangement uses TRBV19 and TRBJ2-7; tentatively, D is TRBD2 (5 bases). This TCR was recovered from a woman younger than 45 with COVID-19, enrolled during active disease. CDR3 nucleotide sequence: TGTGCCAGTAGTATAGGAGGGAGTAGGTACGAGCAGTACTTC. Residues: CASSIGGSRYEQYF.